The present TCR beta chain was sequenced within a study of T cell repertoires in cytomegalovirus infection. Note on this clonotype: Its antigen is unknown.

V lost 4 bases to trimming and J lost 0 bases; unmatched junction nucleotides: 15. Germline V gene sequence: CDR1 MNHEY, CDR2 SMNVEV (reference sequence). The CDR3 sequence is 19 residues long. Using its own MiXCR run on the reads, TCRdb lists one record per CDR3 protein. Of fewer than 1,000,000 distinct CDR3 sequences in the sample, around 29% are singletons; the top ten hold about an eighth. V is TRBV27 and J is TRBJ2-4; TRBD1 agrees at 7 bases. This material consisted of cultured CD8+ T cells from PBMCs, taken from culture after CMV antigen stimulation. The sequence was obtained from a human donor in good health (CMV status not recorded). Some clones in this sample may be carry-over from other donors' samples. CDR3 nucleotide sequence: TGTGCCAGCAGTTCCTCGACAGGGTGGTTTGGGCTAGCCAAAAACATTCAGTACTTC. The encoded protein is CASSSSTGWFGLAKNIQYF.